This T cell receptor beta chain was identified in a study of radiation and T cells in renal cell carcinoma. Across the whole study: Nephrectomy followed 15 Gy stereotactic body radiation by 4 weeks.

Using immunoSEQ multiplex PCR, the repertoire was profiled, and TCRdb retains in-frame clones only, with some absent. The table includes 20,000 to 25,000 clones, around 80% detected once. As for time point: baseline pretreatment blood. Treatment indicated: 15 Gy SBRT to primary tumor, nephrectomy 4 weeks later. Radiation-treated patients gave blood at baseline, week 2 and week 4. Clear cell pathology was present in this patient's renal cell carcinoma. Trimming took off 6 bases at V and 1 base at J, with 4 bases between the two ends. The germline CDR1 and CDR2 sequences are KGHSH and LQKENI. The length of the CDR3 is 12 residues.

This chain connects TRBV18 to TRBJ1-5, with D uncertain. The source is a man aged 55 to 70 with renal cell carcinoma. The sequencing here drew on blood, taken from a patient whose treatment included radiotherapy and nephrectomy. The CDR3 DNA is TGTGCCAGCTCGGGGAGCAATCAGCCCCAGCATTTT. Protein product: CASSGSNQPQHF.